This T cell receptor beta chain is from a study of blood T cell repertoires in COVID-19. Cohorts were determined from participant-reported clinical history. Here immunoSEQ multiplex PCR was the method, and the copy in TCRdb shows in-frame clones only, minus some. Among 250,000 or so clones listed, about 90% were seen once. This clonotype was obtained from a man aged 50-59 years who had been exposed to COVID-19. The sequenced material came from PBMCs or T cells enriched from blood (not recorded which).

This CDR3 reads CASSHPQGGSNSPLHF. Written as DNA, the CDR3 is TGCGCCAGCAGCCACCCCCAGGGAGGGAGCAATTCACCCCTCCACTTT. The genes are TRBV4-1 and TRBJ1-6; weak D call: TRBD1 (5 bases). Trimming left V 3 bases short and J 7 bases short, with 16 bases between. The CDR3 is made up of 16 amino acids. Germline values: CDR1 MGHRA, CDR2 YSYEKL.